This TCR beta chain was obtained from a study of molecular identifiers for immune sequencing clone quantification. Turning to this clonotype: The target antigen is unknown.

CDR3 length equals 15 residues. Germline CDR1 and CDR2: SGHAT and FQNNGV. V was clipped by 5 bases and J by 2 bases; unmatched bases: 4. Study-wide results and limits: Clones carrying above 20 RNA copies accounted for over 97% of effector molecules, under 1% in naive cells.

Library preparation followed earlier protocols using designated TCR primers. TCRdb ran MiXCR on the PCR reads and lists one entry per CDR3 protein. Of 490,000 or so distinct CDR3 sequences in the sample, roughly 26% were seen once. Isolation of naive CD8 T cells was achieved by sorting on a CD8+CD4-CCR7+CD45RA+ phenotype. The sequencing sample was made of naive CD8+ T cells from blood, with Jurkat cell RNA spiked in. As for subset: FACS-sorted CD8+CD4-CCR7+CD45RA+ naive T cells. This chain connects TRBV11-2 to TRBJ2-1; 9 bases align to TRBD2. This clonotype was sampled from a human donor in good health. Some libraries in this study had Jurkat cell RNA spiked in. CDR3 nucleotides: TGTGCCAGCAGCGGACTAGCGCAGACCTACAATGAGCAGTTCTTC. Protein: CASSGLAQTYNEQFF. The full variable domain, with the rest looked up from reference TRBV11-2 and TRBJ2-1, is EAGVAQSPRYKIIEKRQSVAFWCNPISGHATLYWYQQILGQGPKLLIQFQNNGVVDDSQLPKDRFSAERLKGVDSTLKIQPAKLEDSAVYLCASSGLAQTYNEQFFGPGTRLTVL.